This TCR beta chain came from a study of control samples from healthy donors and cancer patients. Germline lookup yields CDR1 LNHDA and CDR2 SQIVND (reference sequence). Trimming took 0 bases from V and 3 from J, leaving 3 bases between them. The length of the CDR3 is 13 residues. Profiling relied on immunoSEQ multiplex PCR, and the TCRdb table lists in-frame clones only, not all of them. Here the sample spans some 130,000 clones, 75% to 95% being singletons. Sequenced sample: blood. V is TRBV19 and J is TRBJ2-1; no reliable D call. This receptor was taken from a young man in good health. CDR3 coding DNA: TGTGCCAGTAGTATAGATCTCTACAATGAGCAGTTCTTC. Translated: CASSIDLYNEQFF.